This section outlines one T cell receptor beta chain sequence together with its context. Expressed TCRB transcripts were sequenced, since all the RNA that had been isolated was reverse transcribed. Sequenced by immunoSEQ multiplex PCR; TCRdb stores in-frame clones only, minus some. This sample carries 300,000 to 400,000 clones, approximately 8% of them seen once, and the ten largest clones take 0.44%. These data originate in a study of beta chain features in type 1 diabetes. Across the study: Sorted cells, more than 95,000,000 in number, were examined across all samples.

The CDR3 is 16 amino acids. Germline loops: CDR1 LGHNA, CDR2 YNFKEQ. V was cut by 0 bases and J by 9 bases, with 18 bases left in between. The chain has TRBV4-2 and TRBJ1-5, with D maybe TRBD1 (6 bases). The sequenced material came from central memory CD4+ T cells from blood. The source is a young woman in good health. In DNA form, the CDR3 reads TGTGCCAGCAGCCAAGATATAGGCGGGGGCTTGCTGCCCCAGCATTTT. Its translation is CASSQDIGGGLLPQHF.